A single sample is the source of the 15 T cell receptor beta chains below, sequenced in a study of shared clonotypes between healthy human individuals. Sequenced by immunoSEQ multiplex PCR; TCRdb stores in-frame clones only, minus some. This sample has about 2 million clones, with about 95% found just once. The naive CD8 subset, CD45RO-negative cells positively selected for CCR7, excluded terminally differentiated effector memory CD45RA+ cells. Sequenced input: naive CD8+ T cells sorted from blood. These TCRs come from a man aged 18-30 years in good health.

The chain couples TRBV2 to TRBJ2-3; D call uncertain. This CDR3 comprises 14 residues. CDR1 is SNHLY, CDR2 FYNNEI, per germline. Trimming cost V 10 bases and J 0 bases, with 14 bases left between them. The DNA for the CDR3 is TGTGCCACAATGGGCTCCCCTAGCACAGATACGCAGTATTTT. Translating it yields CATMGSPSTDTQYF.

The chain joins TRBV19 to TRBJ2-3, with D maybe TRBD2 (6 bases). The CDR3 totals 15 residues. V lost 6 bases to trimming and J lost 0 bases, with 13 bases between them. Germline values: CDR1 LNHDA, CDR2 SQIVND (reference sequence). CDR3 sequence reads: CASRPLAGSTDTQYF. The CDR3 DNA is TGTGCCAGTAGACCCCTCGCGGGGAGCACAGATACGCAGTATTTT.

This clone was counted once. The chain uses TRBV7-8 and TRBJ1-2; 9 nucleotides line up with TRBD1. V shed 4 bases, J shed 4 bases, and the junction held 7 bases outside the gene matches. CDR3 length equals 15 residues. Germline V gene sequence: CDR1 SGHVS, CDR2 FQNEAQ. CDR3 coding DNA: TGTGCCAGCAGCTCAAGGGACAGGGAAATCTATGGCTACACCTTC. Encoded protein: CASSSRDREIYGYTF.

CDR3 in amino acids: CASSSPSRSGYEQYF. CDR3 DNA: TGTGCCAGCAGCTCACCCTCGCGGTCCGGTTACGAGCAGTACTTC. This chain connects TRBV7-9 to TRBJ2-7; D is unclear. Germline V lookup: CDR1 SEHNR, CDR2 FQNEAQ (reference sequence). This CDR3 has 15 residues. With 4 bases removed from V and 4 bases from J, the gap between germline ends came to 17 bases. The variable domain in full, completed from reference TRBV7-9 and TRBJ2-7, reads DTGVSQNPRHKITKRGQNVTFRCDPISEHNRLYWYRQTLGQGPEFLTYFQNEAQLEKSRLLSDRFSAERPKGSFSTLEIQRTEQGDSAMYLCASSSPSRSGYEQYFGPGTRLTVT.

As concerns this clone: The sample has other DNA sequences that encode this CDR3 too. The CDR3 region has the DNA TGTGCCAGCTCACCAGGGGGCTACGAGCAGTACTTC. Protein product: CASSPGGYEQYF. The rearrangement joins TRBV18 to TRBJ2-7; possibly TRBD1 or TRBD2 for D (5 bases each). The CDR3 spans 12 residues. V lost 2 bases to trimming and J lost 3 bases, with 5 bases between them. In germline, CDR1 is KGHSH, CDR2 LQKENI.

This clone was seen only a few times. This sequence joins TRBV5-4 and TRBJ1-2; 10 bases fit TRBD1. Per germline, CDR1 SGHNT and CDR2 YYREEE (reference sequence). Unmatched junction bases numbered 7, after V lost 0 bases and J lost 2 bases. The CDR3 sequence is 17 residues long. CDR3 region: CASSLAFGQGVNYGYTF. CDR3 nucleotides: TGTGCCAGCAGCTTGGCTTTCGGACAGGGGGTCAACTATGGCTACACCTTC.

The chain recombines TRBV10-3 with TRBJ2-7; D perhaps matches TRBD1 (6 bases). The CDR3 has 13 amino acids. Germline CDR1 reads ENHRY; CDR2 reads SYGVKD. With 6 bases removed from V and 2 bases from J, the gap between germline ends came to 11 bases. CDR3 sequence reads: CAISRTEAYEQYF. CDR3 coding DNA: TGTGCCATCAGCAGGACAGAGGCCTACGAGCAGTACTTC.

The chain employs TRBV27 and TRBJ2-5; 7 bases are shared with TRBD1. CDR1 and CDR2 from the germline V gene are MNHEY and SMNVEV (reference sequence). J gave up 3 bases and V 0 bases, and 7 bases lay outside the gene matches. The CDR3 covers 16 residues. DNA for the CDR3: TGTGCCAGCAGTTTATCGTATCCCGGGACAGAAGAGACCCAGTACTTC. Amino acids: CASSLSYPGTEETQYF.

The chain recombines TRBV5-1 with TRBJ1-2; possibly TRBD1 for D (6 bases). CDR3 length: 14 residues. V shed 4 bases and J shed 2 bases, with 12 bases lying between them. CDR1 and CDR2 from the germline V gene are SGHRS and YFSETQ. CDR3 nucleotides: TGCGCCAGCAGCCCCGGACAGCCCAACTATGGCTACACCTTC. Translating it yields CASSPGQPNYGYTF.

The V gene is TRBV5-6, the J gene TRBJ1-1, with a possible D match to TRBD1 (5 bases). The CDR3 loop spans 14 amino acids. Trimming left V 4 bases short and J 11 bases short, with 21 bases between. The germline CDR1 and CDR2 sequences are SGHDT and YYEEEE. The CDR3 sequence: CASSEGDGRDHAFF. Written as DNA, the CDR3 is TGTGCCAGCAGCGAAGGGGACGGACGGGACCACGCTTTCTTT.

In regard to this clone: This sample also contains other DNA sequences that code for the same CDR3. The chain recombines TRBV6-5 with TRBJ2-5; D is uncertain. Germline loops: CDR1 MNHEY, CDR2 SVGAGI. The V gene lost 2 bases and the J gene lost 2 bases, with 6 bases spanning the gap. This CDR3 is built from 13 residues. The CDR3 coding sequence is TGTGCCAGCAGTTACACAGAGCAAGAGACCCAGTACTTC. Translating gives CASSYTEQETQYF.

The V call is TRBV4-1, the J call TRBJ2-1; 9 nucleotides align to TRBD2. This CDR3 is 17 amino acids long. Germline V gives CDR1 MGHRA, CDR2 YSYEKL. The V gene end was trimmed by 1 base and the J gene end by 8 bases; junction bases not matched to a gene: 12. The CDR3 loop reads CASSQVGGGGEIDEQFF. In nucleotides, the CDR3 is TGCGCCAGCAGCCAAGTGGGTGGCGGGGGGGAAATCGATGAGCAGTTCTTC.

The chain recombines TRBV19 with TRBJ2-7, with D possibly matching TRBD1 (6 bases). V was trimmed by 5 bases and J by 4 bases, leaving 12 bases between them. Germline V gene data show CDR1 as LNHDA and CDR2 as SQIVND (reference sequence). The length of the CDR3 is 13 residues. The DNA for the CDR3 is TGTGCCAGTAGTCCGGGACACCTGTACGAGCAGTACTTC. The encoded protein is CASSPGHLYEQYF.

The chain carries TRBV19 and TRBJ2-7; 11 bases are a match to TRBD1. The J segment lost 2 bases and the V segment lost 3 bases, leaving 3 bases of the junction unmatched. The CDR3 is 15 amino acids. CDR1 is LNHDA and CDR2 is SQIVND in the germline V gene (reference sequence). The CDR3, as DNA: TGTGCCAGTAGTATGAAGGACAGGGGGCCCTACGAGCAGTACTTC. This encodes CASSMKDRGPYEQYF. Variable domain in full (rest from reference TRBV19 and TRBJ2-7): DGGITQSPKYLFRKEGQNVTLSCEQNLNHDAMYWYRQDPGQGLRLIYYSQIVNDFQKGDIAEGYSVSREKKESFPLTVTSAQKNPTAFYLCASSMKDRGPYEQYFGPGTRLTVT.

The chain is built from TRBV5-1 and TRBJ2-2; 9 bases agree with TRBD2. The CDR3 is 16 amino acids. The V gene end was trimmed by 2 bases and the J gene end by 0 bases; junction bases not matched to a gene: 2. Germline CDR1 and CDR2: SGHRS and YFSETQ. The CDR3 nucleotides are TGCGCCAGCAGCTTTAGCGGGAGCTCGAACACCGGGGAGCTGTTTTTT. Translating it yields CASSFSGSSNTGELFF.